These 18 T cell receptor beta chains came from one sample sequenced in a study of cytomegalovirus exposure and HLA in healthy donors. Using immunoSEQ multiplex PCR, the repertoire was profiled, and TCRdb retains in-frame clones only, with some absent. The data show some 100,000 clones, about 88% seen once. Material for sequencing was PBMCs. The origin of the receptors is a woman aged 18-35 years in good health and CMV-seronegative.

The CDR3 protein is CASSSTGVLDEQFF. The CDR3 region has the DNA TGTGCCAGCAGTTCGACGGGGGTCCTCGATGAGCAGTTCTTC. The genes are TRBV28 and TRBJ2-1, with D possibly matching TRBD2 (6 bases). The CDR3 covers 14 residues. V gave up 4 bases and J gave up 8 bases, with 15 bases separating them. Per germline, CDR1 MDHEN and CDR2 SYDVKM.

V is TRBV6-5 and J is TRBJ1-2; 9 positions match TRBD1. The ends lost 0 bases at V and 6 bases at J; junction bases unmatched: 8. This CDR3 contains 16 residues. Germline CDR1 and CDR2: MNHEY and SVGAGI. This CDR3 is CASSYSGTGSADGYTF. The CDR3 region has the DNA TGTGCCAGCAGTTACTCGGGGACAGGGAGTGCGGATGGCTACACCTTC.

V and J are TRBV18 and TRBJ1-6, with no clear D. V lost 3 bases to trimming and J lost 5 bases, with 11 bases between them. The CDR3 runs 15 residues. Germline V gene lookup returns CDR1 KGHSH and CDR2 LQKENI. CDR3 region: CASSPGRHNNSPLHF. The CDR3 DNA reads as TGTGCCAGCTCACCGGGCCGGCACAATAATTCACCCCTCCACTTT.

This sequence joins TRBV30 and TRBJ1-4, with D unclear. The CDR3 extends over 14 amino acids. Trimming took 2 bases from V and 0 from J, leaving 7 bases between them. Per the germline V gene, CDR1 is GTSNPN and CDR2 is SVGIG (reference sequence). CDR3 bases: TGTGCCTGGAGTCTAACAGCAACTAATGAAAAACTGTTTTTT. Translation gives CAWSLTATNEKLFF.

The rearrangement links TRBV11-1 to TRBJ2-7; 8 nucleotides match TRBD1. The CDR3 is 15 residues long. Germline lookup yields CDR1 SGHAT and CDR2 FQDESV (reference sequence). V lost 3 bases to trimming and J lost 1 base; unmatched junction nucleotides: 5. CDR3 residues: CASSFTGGYSYEQYF. For the CDR3, the DNA is TGTGCCAGCAGCTTTACAGGGGGTTATTCCTACGAGCAGTACTTC.

The rearrangement uses TRBV4-2 and TRBJ2-1; D gene ambiguous. CDR3 length: 14 amino acids. The germline V and J ends were trimmed by 3 bases and 9 bases, with 15 bases remaining between them. CDR1 and CDR2 (germline): LGHNA, YNFKEQ. The CDR3 sequence is CASSHARGPSEQFF. CDR3 DNA sequence: TGTGCCAGCAGCCACGCTAGAGGTCCCAGTGAGCAGTTCTTC.

The chain joins TRBV5-4 to TRBJ1-3; D unresolved. V was trimmed by 0 bases and J by 6 bases, leaving 7 bases between them. The germline V gene encodes CDR1 SGHNT and CDR2 YYREEE (reference sequence). The CDR3 sequence is 13 residues long. As DNA, the CDR3 is TGTGCCAGCAGCTTGGGGCACGAAAACACCATATATTTT. The encoded protein is CASSLGHENTIYF.

The rearrangement joins TRBV7-6 to TRBJ2-1; D might be TRBD1 (5 bases). Trimming removed 3 bases at V and 9 bases at J, with 6 bases between. Germline V lookup: CDR1 SGHVS, CDR2 FNYEAQ. This CDR3 spans 11 amino acids. The CDR3, as DNA: TGTGCCAGCAGCTTGCAGGGTGAGCAGTTCTTC. This gives the protein CASSLQGEQFF.

The chain combines TRBV7-9 with TRBJ2-7, with D perhaps TRBD2 (6 bases). The CDR3 runs 11 residues. Trimming left V 3 bases short and J 6 bases short, with 6 bases between. Germline CDR1 SEHNR, CDR2 FQNEAQ (reference sequence). The CDR3 loop is CASSFGGEQYF. CDR3 nucleotide sequence: TGTGCCAGCAGCTTCGGGGGCGAGCAGTACTTC.

The chain links TRBV28 to TRBJ2-3, with D unclear. The V end was cut by 5 bases, the J end by 6 bases, with 15 bases between. Germline lookup yields CDR1 MDHEN and CDR2 SYDVKM. The CDR3 spans 14 residues. The CDR3 is CASSPPVAADTQYF. CDR3 DNA: TGTGCCAGCAGTCCACCAGTGGCGGCGGATACGCAGTATTTT.

The chain employs TRBV11-2 and TRBJ2-1; a possible D gene is TRBD1 (6 bases). The CDR3 covers 15 residues. V was cut by 4 bases and J by 6 bases, with 16 bases left in between. Germline V gene sequence: CDR1 SGHAT, CDR2 FQNNGV. In DNA form, the CDR3 reads TGTGCCAGCAGCTCCTACAGGGTCGGGGTCAATGAGCAGTTCTTC. Protein product: CASSSYRVGVNEQFF.

The count of this clone is one. The rearrangement links TRBV5-1 to TRBJ2-7, with TRBD2 matching 15 bases. CDR1 is SGHRS and CDR2 is YFSETQ in the germline V gene. The V gene end was trimmed by 4 bases and the J gene end by 2 bases; junction bases not matched to a gene: 4. The CDR3 runs 16 residues. This CDR3 is CASSPGLAGGAYEQYF. The CDR3 DNA is TGCGCCAGCAGCCCGGGACTAGCGGGGGGAGCCTACGAGCAGTACTTC.

The table lists this clone with a count of one. V is TRBV5-6 and J is TRBJ1-1; a possible D gene is TRBD1 (6 bases). Deletions cut 4 bases from V and 2 bases from J, with 15 bases between. The CDR3 length is 15 residues. CDR1 SGHDT and CDR2 YYEEEE come from the germline V gene. DNA for the CDR3: TGTGCCAGCAGCCCACTCGACAGGCGAAACACTGAAGCTTTCTTT. Its protein is CASSPLDRRNTEAFF.

V is TRBV28 and J is TRBJ2-3, with a tentative D call TRBD2 (6 bases). The CDR3 consists of 17 residues. V was cut by 4 bases and J by 0 bases, with 17 bases left in between. Germline-derived CDR1 and CDR2 are MDHEN and SYDVKM. CDR3 amino acids: CASSSRDLGRSTDTQYF. The CDR3 nucleotides are TGTGCCAGCAGTTCAAGGGACTTAGGGAGGAGCACAGATACGCAGTATTTT.

The V gene is TRBV7-2, the J gene TRBJ2-1, with D possibly being TRBD1 (6 bases). CDR1 SGHTA and CDR2 FQGNSA come from the germline V gene. V lost 3 bases and J lost 8, with 11 bases in between. This CDR3 contains 13 residues. The CDR3 DNA reads as TGTGCCAGCAGCTTCCACAGGGTCGATGAGCAGTTCTTC. This gives the protein CASSFHRVDEQFF. The full variable domain, completed using reference TRBV7-2 and TRBJ2-1, is GAGVSQSPSNKVTEKGKDVELRCDPISGHTALYWYRQSLGQGLEFLIYFQGNSAPDKSGLPSDRFSAERTGGSVSTLTIQRTQQEDSAVYLCASSFHRVDEQFFGPGTRLTVL.

This rearrangement joins TRBV15 to TRBJ2-3; TRBD2 matches 16 bases. The germline gives CDR1 LNHNV, CDR2 YYDKDF (reference sequence). The CDR3 runs to 20 residues. V shed 4 bases, J shed 2 bases, and the junction held 12 bases outside the gene matches. In nucleotides, the CDR3 is TGTGCCACCAGCAACTCCGGGACTAGCGGGAGGGCGTCCCCCACAGATACGCAGTATTTT. Amino acid sequence: CATSNSGTSGRASPTDTQYF.

This clone was observed a handful of times. This chain joins TRBV10-1 and TRBJ1-5; maybe TRBD1 (6 bases). Trimming cost V 6 bases and J 3 bases, with 15 bases left between them. The CDR3 loop spans 15 amino acids. Germline V gives CDR1 WNHNN, CDR2 SYGVQD (reference sequence). CDR3 protein: CASRRHPGVNQPQHF. CDR3 nucleotides: TGCGCCAGCAGGCGCCACCCAGGGGTCAATCAGCCCCAGCATTTT.

Details on this clone: One end of the junction varies from germline; a read error may be responsible. This chain connects TRBV6-1 to TRBJ2-6; 7 bases fit TRBD1. Germline V lookup: CDR1 MNHNS, CDR2 SASEGT. CDR3 length: 15 residues. The CDR3 nucleotides are TGTGCCAGCAGTGCAAACAGGGGTGGGTCCAACGTCCTGACTTTC. Amino acid sequence: CASSANRGGSNVLTF.